This TCR beta chain emerged from a study of blood T cell repertoires in COVID-19. Participant age was about 18 to 95 years, and participants resided in around 24 US areas. Cohorts were determined from participant-reported clinical history. A COVID-19 case had been met by exposed participants during the 2 weeks before study entry. How the authors handled the data: Amplifying reference gene primers gave estimates of nucleated cell counts. Produced via immunoSEQ multiplex PCR; TCRdb's table is partial and in-frame only. V, J and clone size derive from that table, while D and trimming were established from the DNA sequence. This table holds about 250,000 clones, over 70% found once. The CDR3 has 15 amino acids. V gave up 3 bases and J gave up 2 bases; unmatched junction bases: 5. Per the germline V gene, CDR1 is SGHDT and CDR2 is YYEEEE.

This chain joins TRBV5-6 and TRBJ2-1; 7 bases agree with TRBD2. Sequencing used PBMCs or T cells enriched from blood (not recorded which). This TCR derives from a woman between 40 and 55 years old who had been exposed to COVID-19. CDR3 loop: CASSSWGGTYNEQFF. The CDR3 DNA reads TGTGCCAGCAGCTCCTGGGGGGGTACCTACAATGAGCAGTTCTTC.